This passage covers 3 T cell receptor beta chains from one sample sequenced in a study of T cell repertoires in cytomegalovirus infection (dated by TCRdb to the late 2010s). These reads were obtained on an Illumina HiSeq 1500. TCRdb reprocessed the public reads (quality trimming at Q25 with fastp, clone calling with MiXCR) and kept in-frame beta chains. Under each unique CDR3 protein, matching rows form one entry showing the most common genes and DNA. The sample table holds 450,000 to 650,000 distinct CDR3 sequences, of which about 26% were seen once. 13% of the sample goes to the ten largest clones. Input material: PBMCs. These TCRs come from a human donor in good health (CMV status not recorded). Some clones in this sample may be carry-over from other donors' samples.

The V call is TRBV27, the J call TRBJ1-6; D might be TRBD1 (5 bases). CDR3 length equals 15 residues. In germline, CDR1 is MNHEY, CDR2 SMNVEV (reference sequence). The V and J ends lost 4 bases and 9 bases respectively, with 16 bases between them. For the CDR3, the DNA is TGTGCCAGCAGTTCCCCAGGGACCCCAGCTTCACCCCTCCACTTT. This encodes CASSSPGTPASPLHF.

The rearrangement uses TRBV5-5 and TRBJ1-5; 8 nucleotides line up with TRBD1. Germline values: CDR1 SGHKS, CDR2 YYEKEE (reference sequence). The CDR3 spans 17 residues. V was clipped by 5 bases and J by 0 bases; unmatched bases: 10. The chain's CDR3 is CASSGTGGSDSNQPQHF. DNA for the CDR3: TGTGCCAGCAGTGGAACAGGGGGTTCGGATAGCAATCAGCCCCAGCATTTT.

The chain couples TRBV6-5 to TRBJ2-1, with D maybe TRBD2 (6 bases). Germline V gives CDR1 MNHEY, CDR2 SVGAGI. The V end lost 6 bases, the J end lost 2 bases, and 8 bases lay between the germline ends. The CDR3 consists of 13 residues. The CDR3 region is CASRASAYNEQFF. CDR3 in DNA: TGTGCCAGCAGGGCTAGCGCCTACAATGAGCAGTTCTTC.